Listed below are T cell receptor beta chains from one sample, sequenced in a study of T cells in Graves' hyperthyroidism and ophthalmopathy. TCRdb processed the multiplex PCR reads anew with MiXCR; each CDR3 protein has one entry. The sample yields almost 50,000 distinct CDR3 sequences, about 53% seen once. Source material: peripheral blood or thyroid tissue (not recorded which). Receptors were obtained from a man aged 18 to 29 with Graves' hyperthyroidism. Both conserved end residues are trimmed from each CDR3. The order of the fields is J gene, V gene, CDR3 protein.

J gene: TRBJ1-1; V gene: TRBV7-2; CDR3 protein: ASSLRGYDTEAF
J gene: TRBJ2-5; V gene: TRBV6-1; CDR3 protein: ASILAAPHKFRGETQY
J gene: TRBJ1-2; V gene: TRBV5-1; CDR3 protein: ASSDGNYGYT
J gene: TRBJ2-3; V gene: TRBV6-5; CDR3 protein: ASSLGHFTDTQY
J gene: TRBJ1-5; V gene: TRBV10-3; CDR3 protein: AISGTGSSNQPQH
J gene: TRBJ1-5; V gene: TRBV20-1; CDR3 protein: SARSDRGGNQPQH
J gene: TRBJ1-5; V gene: TRBV7-8; CDR3 protein: ASSRLTGDNQPQH
J gene: TRBJ1-2; V gene: TRBV4-3; CDR3 protein: ASSQGSSGHNYGYT
J gene: TRBJ1-4; V gene: TRBV12-3/TRBV12-4; CDR3 protein: ASSRTDEKLF
J gene: TRBJ2-7; V gene: TRBV29-1; CDR3 protein: SATAGGPYEQY
J gene: TRBJ2-7; V gene: TRBV6-1; CDR3 protein: ASSEDGMNYEQY
J gene: TRBJ2-5; V gene: TRBV20-1; CDR3 protein: SARVALGGTQY
J gene: TRBJ2-2; V gene: TRBV7-2; CDR3 protein: ASSYVGGTGSTGELF
J gene: TRBJ1-1; V gene: TRBV9; CDR3 protein: ASSVDPMNTEAF
J gene: TRBJ2-2; V gene: TRBV29-1; CDR3 protein: SVPSGASNTGELF
J gene: TRBJ2-7; V gene: TRBV7-2; CDR3 protein: ASSSRTGVYEQY
J gene: TRBJ2-5; V gene: TRBV20-1; CDR3 protein: SARGSGGREETQY
J gene: TRBJ1-5; V gene: TRBV10-3; CDR3 protein: AISATGESSNQPQH
J gene: TRBJ1-5; V gene: TRBV7-2; CDR3 protein: ASSLAGTGPMVQPQH
J gene: TRBJ2-3; V gene: TRBV7-9; CDR3 protein: ASSLPGVTDTQY
J gene: TRBJ2-7; V gene: TRBV29-1; CDR3 protein: SVLISTVVQY
J gene: TRBJ2-7; V gene: TRBV7-8; CDR3 protein: ASSLIEGGEQY
J gene: TRBJ1-1; V gene: TRBV6-6; CDR3 protein: ASGEGVEAF
J gene: TRBJ2-2; V gene: TRBV6-5; CDR3 protein: ASSYVWPYPSTNTGELF
J gene: TRBJ1-4; V gene: TRBV25-1; CDR3 protein: ASSDSRGQNEKLF
J gene: TRBJ1-3; V gene: TRBV15; CDR3 protein: ATSRGVISGNTIY
J gene: TRBJ2-6; V gene: TRBV7-8; CDR3 protein: ASSPARRLSGANVLT
J gene: TRBJ2-7; V gene: TRBV20-1; CDR3 protein: SAQRGTGSYEQY
J gene: TRBJ2-2; V gene: TRBV27; CDR3 protein: ASSLSVSLSGELF